These T cell receptor beta chains were read from a single sample in a study of CD4 T cells in relation to SARS-CoV-2 and coronaviruses. The table came from immunoSEQ multiplex PCR; TCRdb's copy has only in-frame clones and leaves some out. The sample lists approximately 25,000 clones, 73% occurring once. Their recognized antigens are unknown. Sequenced sample: CD4+ T cells from PBMCs, cultured in vitro. These receptors were taken from a human donor in good health. CDR3s include the opening cysteine and the closing phenylalanine or tryptophan. A D gene is named only where the DNA matches it firmly. Part of the rows lack a size; the others show once, few, many or a class for expanded clones.

v_call,d_call,j_call,clone_size,cdr3_aa,cdr3_nt
TRBV7-8,NA,TRBJ1-5,few,CASSLTESNQPQHF,TGTGCCAGCAGCTTGACGGAGAGCAATCAGCCCCAGCATTTT
TRBV9,TRBD1,TRBJ1-2,NA,CASSVSEGARNGYTF,TGTGCCAGCAGCGTATCGGAGGGGGCGCGGAATGGCTACACCTTC
TRBV6-1,TRBD1,TRBJ2-2,NA,CASSEQGTGSGELFF,TGTGCCAGCAGTGAACAGGGGACAGGGAGCGGGGAGCTGTTTTTT
TRBV5-5,TRBD1,TRBJ2-1,medium-sized,CASTRTGGSYEQFF,TGTGCCAGCACCCGGACAGGGGGAAGTTATGAGCAGTTCTTC
TRBV7-8,NA,TRBJ2-1,few,CASSLLAGRGRFF,TGTGCCAGCAGCTTGTTAGCGGGAAGGGGGCGGTTCTTC
TRBV3-1/TRBV3-2,NA,TRBJ2-1,NA,CASSQGTGGQFF,TGTGCCAGCAGCCAAGGAACAGGCGGCCAGTTCTTC
TRBV6-5,NA,TRBJ2-2,few,CASRLARTNTGELFF,TGTGCCAGCAGATTGGCGCGAACTAACACCGGGGAGCTGTTTTTT
TRBV6-5,NA,TRBJ1-2,NA,CASSNDKNYGYTF,TGTGCCAGCAGTAACGACAAAAACTATGGCTACACCTTC
TRBV2,TRBD2,TRBJ2-7,few,CASSESTSGSVWQYF,TGTGCCAGCAGTGAAAGTACTAGCGGGAGTGTTTGGCAGTACTTC
TRBV19,TRBD1,TRBJ1-6,NA,CASSNADRGYSPLHF,TGTGCCAGTAGTAACGCGGACAGGGGTTACTCACCCCTCCACTTT
TRBV11-2,TRBD2,TRBJ2-7,NA,CASSLARAGGPTYEQYF,TGTGCCAGCAGCTTAGCTCGGGCGGGAGGGCCTACCTACGAGCAGTACTTC
TRBV19,NA,TRBJ1-1,large,CASSIQGSKEAFF,TGTGCCAGTAGTATACAGGGTTCTAAGGAAGCTTTCTTT
TRBV2,NA,TRBJ2-3,NA,CAGTWPREGEQITDTQYF,TGTGCCGGGACCTGGCCGCGCGAGGGCGAGCAAATCACAGATACGCAGTATTTT
TRBV9,NA,TRBJ1-5,NA,CASSVGLNQPQHF,TGTGCCAGCAGCGTAGGACTGAATCAGCCCCAGCATTTT
TRBV3-1/TRBV3-2,TRBD1,TRBJ1-1,NA,CASSHRGVRTEAFF,TGTGCCAGCAGCCACAGGGGGGTGAGAACTGAAGCTTTCTTT
TRBV25-1,NA,TRBJ1-1,NA,CASSKGVGTEAFF,TGTGCCAGCAGTAAAGGAGTTGGTACTGAAGCTTTCTTT
TRBV28,TRBD2,TRBJ2-5,once,CASSPRRTSGRYQETQYF,TGTGCCAGCAGTCCCCGACGGACTAGCGGGAGGTACCAAGAGACCCAGTACTTC
TRBV9,NA,TRBJ2-7,NA,CASSVEWGRDYEQYF,TGTGCCAGCAGCGTAGAGTGGGGGCGGGACTACGAGCAGTACTTC
TRBV9,NA,TRBJ1-3,NA,CASSVVGGLSGNTIYF,TGTGCCAGCAGCGTAGTGGGGGGCCTCTCTGGAAACACCATATATTTT
TRBV5-1,NA,TRBJ2-2,NA,CASRSVGANTGELFF,TGCGCCAGCAGGTCGGTCGGGGCGAACACCGGGGAGCTGTTTTTT
TRBV19,NA,TRBJ1-1,NA,CASSIPGGTEAFF,TGTGCCAGTAGTATCCCCGGGGGCACTGAAGCTTTCTTT
TRBV15,NA,TRBJ1-3,NA,CATSRDRGYSGNTIYF,TGTGCCACCAGCAGAGATCGAGGCTACTCTGGAAACACCATATATTTT
TRBV3-1/TRBV3-2,NA,TRBJ2-3,NA,CASSQRGWGSSTDTQYF,TGTGCCAGCAGCCAAAGAGGCTGGGGGAGTAGCACAGATACGCAGTATTTT
TRBV5-1,TRBD1,TRBJ2-5,NA,CASSSQGQGAETQYF,TGCGCCAGCAGCTCCCAGGGACAGGGGGCTGAGACCCAGTACTTC
TRBV30,NA,TRBJ2-7,few,CAWSPPGLIVYEQYF,TGTGCCTGGAGTCCCCCGGGACTTATTGTCTACGAGCAGTACTTC
TRBV7-3,NA,TRBJ2-1,NA,CASSAWGATYNEQFF,TGTGCCAGCAGCGCTTGGGGGGCGACCTACAATGAGCAGTTCTTC
TRBV7-9,TRBD2,TRBJ2-1,NA,CASSPTSGRGSHEQFF,TGTGCCAGCAGCCCCACTAGCGGGAGGGGGTCGCATGAGCAGTTCTTC
TRBV12-3/TRBV12-4,NA,TRBJ2-5,NA,CASSVTQETQYF,TGTGCCAGCAGTGTAACACAAGAGACCCAGTACTTC
TRBV10-2,NA,TRBJ1-3,NA,CASSDTGGTGNTIYF,TGCGCCAGCAGTGATACCGGGGGTACCGGAAACACCATATATTTT
TRBV6-6,NA,TRBJ1-5,NA,CASSYAQSSNQPQHF,TGTGCCAGCAGTTACGCCCAGTCTAGCAATCAGCCCCAGCATTTT
TRBV6-4,TRBD1,TRBJ2-1,NA,CASSDGPGGNEQFF,TGTGCCAGCAGTGACGGCCCAGGGGGCAATGAGCAGTTCTTC
TRBV5-1,NA,TRBJ1-2,NA,CASSTGGQSRNYGYTF,TGCGCCAGCAGCACTGGCGGCCAGTCGCGGAACTATGGCTACACCTTC
TRBV11-3,TRBD2,TRBJ2-1,NA,CASSLGRAGAYNEQFF,TGTGCCAGCAGCTTAGGTAGGGCGGGAGCCTACAATGAGCAGTTCTTC
TRBV7-3,NA,TRBJ1-5,NA,CASSRTGGANQPQHF,TGTGCCAGCAGCCGAACAGGAGGGGCCAATCAGCCCCAGCATTTT
TRBV5-1,NA,TRBJ2-7,NA,CASSRIVGGSEQYF,TGCGCCAGCAGCCGCATCGTCGGAGGGAGCGAGCAGTACTTC
TRBV19,NA,TRBJ2-2,NA,CASSIARGSRGTGELFF,TGTGCCAGTAGTATAGCTAGAGGATCTCGAGGCACCGGGGAGCTGTTTTTT
TRBV29-1,TRBD2,TRBJ2-7,NA,CSVVRGTSGDYEQYF,TGCAGCGTCGTTCGGGGGACTAGCGGGGACTACGAGCAGTACTTC
TRBV5-1,TRBD2,TRBJ2-7,NA,CASSFLAGGLAYEQYF,TGCGCCAGCAGCTTCCTAGCGGGAGGCTTAGCCTACGAGCAGTACTTC
TRBV24-1,TRBD1,TRBJ2-3,NA,CATSDPGQGRTDTQYF,TGTGCCACCAGTGACCCCGGACAGGGTCGCACAGATACGCAGTATTTT
TRBV11-1,NA,TRBJ2-7,NA,CASSSTGYEQYF,TGTGCCAGCAGCTCGACGGGATACGAGCAGTACTTC
TRBV23-1,TRBD2,TRBJ2-1,NA,CASSQPPQGGSYNEQFF,TGCGCCAGCAGTCAACCTCCGCAGGGAGGGTCCTACAATGAGCAGTTCTTC